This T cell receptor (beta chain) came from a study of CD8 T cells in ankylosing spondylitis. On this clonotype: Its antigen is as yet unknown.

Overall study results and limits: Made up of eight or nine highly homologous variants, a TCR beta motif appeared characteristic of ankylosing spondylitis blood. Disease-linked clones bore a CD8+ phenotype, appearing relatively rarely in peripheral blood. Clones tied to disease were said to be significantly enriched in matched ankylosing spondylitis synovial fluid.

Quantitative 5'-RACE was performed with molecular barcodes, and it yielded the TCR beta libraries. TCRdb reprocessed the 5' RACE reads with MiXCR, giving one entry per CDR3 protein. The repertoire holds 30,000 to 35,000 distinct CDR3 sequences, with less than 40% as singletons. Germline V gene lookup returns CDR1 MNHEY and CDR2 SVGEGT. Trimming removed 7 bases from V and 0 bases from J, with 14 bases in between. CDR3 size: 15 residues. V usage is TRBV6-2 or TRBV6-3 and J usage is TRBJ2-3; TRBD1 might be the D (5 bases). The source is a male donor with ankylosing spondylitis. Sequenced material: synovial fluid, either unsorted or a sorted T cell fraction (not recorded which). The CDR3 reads CASKIQGGSTDTQYF. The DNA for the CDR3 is TGTGCCAGCAAGATCCAGGGTGGAAGCACAGATACGCAGTATTTT.